This T cell receptor (beta chain) came from a study of cytomegalovirus exposure and HLA in healthy donors. Study-level findings and limits: The later analysis indicated that the majority of CMV-associated TCR beta chains appeared HLA-restricted. Sequencing had likely introduced a cluster of highly shared sequence variants as an artifact.

Concerning this clone: The antigen is unknown.

PCR was performed using 60 Vbeta and 13 Jbeta primers. The repertoire was sequenced with immunoSEQ multiplex PCR; TCRdb's copy has only in-frame clones and lacks some. The profile shows about 180,000 clones, over 75% of them singletons. While unrecorded immune exposures were likely, the donors were nominally healthy when sampled. The V gene lost 4 bases and the J gene lost 3 bases, with 16 bases spanning the gap. Germline V gives CDR1 MGHRA, CDR2 YSYEKL. This CDR3 region has 16 residues. Source material: PBMCs. This sequence was found in a woman between 45 and 65 years old in good health and CMV-seronegative. The V gene is TRBV4-1, the J gene TRBJ2-1, with D uncertain. The CDR3 region is CASSPPPQAHYNEQFF. The CDR3 DNA reads as TGCGCCAGCAGCCCACCCCCCCAGGCCCACTACAATGAGCAGTTCTTC.